Listed below are T cell receptor beta chains from one sample, sequenced in a study of OX40 agonist ivuxolimab in advanced cancers. The protocol was immunoSEQ multiplex PCR, while the TCRdb copy is restricted to in-frame clones and leaves out a portion. The profile shows more than 75,000 clones, less than 90% of them singletons. Sample: CD4+ or CD8+ T cells sorted from blood, taken in a trial of the OX40 agonist ivuxolimab. These receptors all stem from an adult with an advanced solid tumor such as melanoma, head and neck, liver or kidney cancer. Each CDR3 is given with its conserved first and last residue.

CDR3 length	V gene	CDR3 protein
14	TRBV5-1	CASSSTGGTYEQYF
15	TRBV5-8	CASSFEKRSTDTQYF
15	TRBV5-1	CASSFTLAGEGEQYF
12	TRBV28	CASGLVHNEQFF
11	TRBV20-1	CSAGDPSAQHF
17	TRBV4-2	CASSQARGGRAGNTIYF
13	TRBV28	CAVSGATNEKLFF
12	TRBV19	CASTLGNQPQHF
12	TRBV30	CAWSVRPYGYTF
15	TRBV5-1	CASSLQAGDTGELFF
15	TRBV7-3	CASSPGTSGYNEQFF
15	TRBV6-4	CASSPGTSGRDEQFF
14	TRBV28	CASSPGTGLYEQYF
15	TRBV14	CASSQKPDEAGELFF
16	TRBV12-5	CASGLSPFEGGETQYF
15	TRBV5-1	CASSLSTVNTGELFF
13	TRBV18	CASSIGEYYGYTF
16	TRBV5-8	CASSPGTSGKTYEQYF
10	TRBV25-1	CASSRGEQYF
14	TRBV25-1	CASSGTGGGNTIYF
14	TRBV6-6	CASSYFGKEQPQHF
14	TRBV7-9	CASSLQTSNQPQHF
13	TRBV14	CASSQPKLRGYTF
12	TRBV29-1	CSSSGKATEAFF
15	TRBV5-1	CASSVGLAGNNEQFF
13	TRBV6-6	CASSTPMDTEAFF
14	TRBV5-4	CASSATGQGTEAFF
11	TRBV6-5	CASSDVNTIYF
12	TRBV6-1	CASSDFSYEQYF
15	TRBV6-5	CASRRTGFGNQPQHF
14	TRBV19	CASSQGRTGDTQYF
13	TRBV6-6	CASSLLSRDTQYF
15	TRBV27	CASSFSTGGESPLHF
14	TRBV18	CASSQQRAKNEQFF
17	TRBV4-2	CASSQDLVASGYNEQFF
13	TRBV2	CASNERELTEQYF
15	TRBV4-1	CASSQGQPFLETQYF
12	TRBV7-2	CASSLFGNEAFF
12	TRBV7-9	CASSPGRRPQHF
14	TRBV5-1	CASSSGQGAFGYTF
15	TRBV6-5	CASRRQGMEGNTIYF
13	TRBV5-5	CASSFPTNEKLFF
12	TRBV28	CASSFRENIQYF
14	TRBV7-9	CASSLDQGIDTIYF
14	TRBV2	CASSDGTGAQPQHF